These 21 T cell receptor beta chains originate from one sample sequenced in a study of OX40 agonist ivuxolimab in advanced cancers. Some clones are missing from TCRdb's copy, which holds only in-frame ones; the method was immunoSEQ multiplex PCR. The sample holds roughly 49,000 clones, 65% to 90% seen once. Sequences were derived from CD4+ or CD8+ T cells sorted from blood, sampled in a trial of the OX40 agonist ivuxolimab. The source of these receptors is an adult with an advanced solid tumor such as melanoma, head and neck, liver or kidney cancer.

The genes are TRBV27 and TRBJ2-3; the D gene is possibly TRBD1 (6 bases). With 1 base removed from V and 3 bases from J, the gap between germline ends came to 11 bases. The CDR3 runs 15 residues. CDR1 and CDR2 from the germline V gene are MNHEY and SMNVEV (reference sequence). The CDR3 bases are TGTGCCAGCAGTTTATTGGGGGCGCAAACAGATACGCAGTATTTT. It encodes CASSLLGAQTDTQYF.

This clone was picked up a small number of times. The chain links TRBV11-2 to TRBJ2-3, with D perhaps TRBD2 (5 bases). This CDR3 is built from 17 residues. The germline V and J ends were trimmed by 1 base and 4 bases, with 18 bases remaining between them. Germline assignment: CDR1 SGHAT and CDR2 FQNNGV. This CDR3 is CASSLGDVEGFADTQYF. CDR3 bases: TGTGCCAGCAGCTTAGGTGACGTCGAGGGTTTTGCAGATACGCAGTATTTT.

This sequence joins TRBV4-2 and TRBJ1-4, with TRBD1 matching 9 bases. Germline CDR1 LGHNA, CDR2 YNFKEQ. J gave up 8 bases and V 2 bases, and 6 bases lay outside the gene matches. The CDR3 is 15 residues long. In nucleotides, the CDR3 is TGTGCCAGCAGCCAATACAGGGGGCGCCAGGAAAAACTGTTTTTT. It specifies CASSQYRGRQEKLFF.

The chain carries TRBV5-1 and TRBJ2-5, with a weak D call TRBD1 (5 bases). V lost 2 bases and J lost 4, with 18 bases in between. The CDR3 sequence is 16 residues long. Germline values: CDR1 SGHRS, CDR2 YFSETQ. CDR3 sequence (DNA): TGCGCCAGCAGCTTCGGTCGTAGGGGCCCCTTAGAGACCCAGTACTTC. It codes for CASSFGRRGPLETQYF.

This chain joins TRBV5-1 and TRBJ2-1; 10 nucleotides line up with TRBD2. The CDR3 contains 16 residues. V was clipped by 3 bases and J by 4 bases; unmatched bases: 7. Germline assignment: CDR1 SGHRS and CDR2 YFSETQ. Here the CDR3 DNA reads TGCGCCAGCAGCTGGACCCCTAGCGGGGGTTACAATGAGCAGTTCTTC. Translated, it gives CASSWTPSGGYNEQFF.

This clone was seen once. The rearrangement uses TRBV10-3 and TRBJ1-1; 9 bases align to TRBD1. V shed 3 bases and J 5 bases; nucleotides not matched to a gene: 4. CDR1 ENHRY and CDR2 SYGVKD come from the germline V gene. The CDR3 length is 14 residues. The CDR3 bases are TGTGCCATCAGTGACCGGACAGGGGAGACTGAAGCTTTCTTT. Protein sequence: CAISDRTGETEAFF.

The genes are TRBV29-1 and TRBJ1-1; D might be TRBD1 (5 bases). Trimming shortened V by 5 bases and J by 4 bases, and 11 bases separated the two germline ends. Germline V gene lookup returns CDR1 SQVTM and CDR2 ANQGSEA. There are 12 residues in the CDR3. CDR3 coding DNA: TGCAGCGTTCCAGGGTCGGTCACTGAAGCTTTCTTT. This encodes CSVPGSVTEAFF. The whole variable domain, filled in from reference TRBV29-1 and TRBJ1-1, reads SAVISQKPSRDICQRGTSLTIQCQVDSQVTMMFWYRQQPGQSLTLIATANQGSEATYESGFVIDKFPISRPNLTFSTLTVSNMSPEDSSIYLCSVPGSVTEAFFGQGTRLTVV.

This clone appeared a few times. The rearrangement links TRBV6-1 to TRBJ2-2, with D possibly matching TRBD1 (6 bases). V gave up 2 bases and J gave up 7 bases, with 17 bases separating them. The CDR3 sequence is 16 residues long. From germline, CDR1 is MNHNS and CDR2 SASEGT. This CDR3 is CASSEWGKTGIGELFF. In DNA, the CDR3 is TGTGCCAGCAGTGAATGGGGAAAAACAGGGATCGGGGAGCTGTTTTTT.

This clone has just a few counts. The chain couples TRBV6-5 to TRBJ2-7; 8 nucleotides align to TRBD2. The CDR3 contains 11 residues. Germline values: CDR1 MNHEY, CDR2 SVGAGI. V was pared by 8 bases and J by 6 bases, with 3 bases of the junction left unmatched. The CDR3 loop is CASRAGAEQYF. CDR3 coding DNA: TGTGCCAGCCGAGCGGGAGCCGAGCAGTACTTC.

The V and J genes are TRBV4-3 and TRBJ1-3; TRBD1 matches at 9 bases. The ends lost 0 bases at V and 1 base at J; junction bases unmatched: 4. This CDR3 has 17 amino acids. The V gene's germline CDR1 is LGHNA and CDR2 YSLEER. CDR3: CASSQDWGQGSGNTIYF. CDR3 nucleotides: TGCGCCAGCAGCCAAGATTGGGGACAGGGTTCTGGAAACACCATATATTTT.

Written as DNA, the CDR3 is TGTGCCAGCAGCTTGGCCGGTGGTAGCAATCAGCCCCAGCATTTT. This translates into CASSLAGGSNQPQHF. The V and J genes are TRBV5-8 and TRBJ1-5; D gene ambiguous. This CDR3 has 15 residues. Germline V gives CDR1 SGHTS, CDR2 YDEGEE. With 0 bases removed from V and 0 bases from J, the gap between germline ends came to 7 bases.

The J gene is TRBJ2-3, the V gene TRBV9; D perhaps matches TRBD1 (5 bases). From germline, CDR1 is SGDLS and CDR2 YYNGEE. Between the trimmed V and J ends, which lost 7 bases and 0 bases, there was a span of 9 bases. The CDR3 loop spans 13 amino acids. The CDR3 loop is CASQGRSTDTQYF. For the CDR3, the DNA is TGTGCCAGCCAGGGCAGAAGCACAGATACGCAGTATTTT.

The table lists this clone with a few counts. In DNA, the CDR3 is TGTGCCACCAGCAGAGCAGCCGAAACCACCGGGGAGCTGTTTTTT. This sequence encodes CATSRAAETTGELFF. The J gene is TRBJ2-2, the V gene TRBV15; D is unresolved. The V end was cut by 1 base, the J end by 4 bases, with 10 bases between. The CDR3 runs 15 residues. The germline CDR1 and CDR2 sequences are LNHNV and YYDKDF (reference sequence).

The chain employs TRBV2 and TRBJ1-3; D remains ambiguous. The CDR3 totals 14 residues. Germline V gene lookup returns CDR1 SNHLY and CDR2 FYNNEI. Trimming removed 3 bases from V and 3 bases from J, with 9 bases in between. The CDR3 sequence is CASSEFVSGNTIYF. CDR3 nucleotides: TGTGCCAGCAGTGAGTTTGTCAGTGGAAACACCATATATTTT.

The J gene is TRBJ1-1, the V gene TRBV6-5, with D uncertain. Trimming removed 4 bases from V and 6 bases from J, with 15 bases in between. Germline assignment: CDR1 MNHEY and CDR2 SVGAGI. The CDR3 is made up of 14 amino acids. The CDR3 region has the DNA TGTGCCAGCAGTTCATCAGGAGGGTTGGCTGAAGCTTTCTTT. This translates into CASSSSGGLAEAFF.

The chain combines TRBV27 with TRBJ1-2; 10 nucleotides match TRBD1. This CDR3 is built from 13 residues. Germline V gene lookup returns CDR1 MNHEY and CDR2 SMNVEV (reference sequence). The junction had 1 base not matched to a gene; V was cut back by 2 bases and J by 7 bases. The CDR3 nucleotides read TGTGCCAGCAGTTTAGGGACAGGGGTTGGCTACACCTTC. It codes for CASSLGTGVGYTF.

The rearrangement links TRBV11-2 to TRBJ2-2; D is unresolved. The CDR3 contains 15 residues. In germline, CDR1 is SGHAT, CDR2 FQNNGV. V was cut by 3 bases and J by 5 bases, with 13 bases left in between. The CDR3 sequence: CASSFGWTATGELFF. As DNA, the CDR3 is TGTGCCAGCAGCTTTGGCTGGACCGCGACCGGGGAGCTGTTTTTT.

CDR3 amino acids: CASSPPWTGRTDTQYF. In DNA, the CDR3 is TGTGCCAGCAGTCCCCCCTGGACAGGGCGGACAGATACGCAGTATTTT. This chain connects TRBV27 to TRBJ2-3, with TRBD1 matching 8 bases. After removal of 5 bases from V and 3 bases from J, the junction contained 10 bases not matched to a gene. The CDR3 sequence is 16 residues long. Germline V gene data show CDR1 as MNHEY and CDR2 as SMNVEV (reference sequence).

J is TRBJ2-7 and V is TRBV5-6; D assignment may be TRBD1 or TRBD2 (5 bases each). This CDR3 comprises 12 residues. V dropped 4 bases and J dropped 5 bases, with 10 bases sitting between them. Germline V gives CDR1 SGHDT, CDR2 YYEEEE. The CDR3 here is CASSGGVDEQYF. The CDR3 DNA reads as TGTGCCAGCAGCGGGGGAGTCGACGAGCAGTACTTC.

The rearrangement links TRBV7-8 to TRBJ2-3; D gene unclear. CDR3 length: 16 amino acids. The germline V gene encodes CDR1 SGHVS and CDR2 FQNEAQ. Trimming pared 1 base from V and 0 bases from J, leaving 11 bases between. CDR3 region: CASSLVISSSTDTQYF. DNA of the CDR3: TGTGCCAGCAGCTTAGTTATTAGCTCTAGCACAGATACGCAGTATTTT.

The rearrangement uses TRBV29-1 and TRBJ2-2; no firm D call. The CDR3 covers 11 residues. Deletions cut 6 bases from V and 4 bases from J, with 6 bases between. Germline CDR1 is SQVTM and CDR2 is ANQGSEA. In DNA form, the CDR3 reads TGCAGCGTCGTAGCCACCGGGGAGCTGTTTTTT. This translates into CSVVATGELFF.